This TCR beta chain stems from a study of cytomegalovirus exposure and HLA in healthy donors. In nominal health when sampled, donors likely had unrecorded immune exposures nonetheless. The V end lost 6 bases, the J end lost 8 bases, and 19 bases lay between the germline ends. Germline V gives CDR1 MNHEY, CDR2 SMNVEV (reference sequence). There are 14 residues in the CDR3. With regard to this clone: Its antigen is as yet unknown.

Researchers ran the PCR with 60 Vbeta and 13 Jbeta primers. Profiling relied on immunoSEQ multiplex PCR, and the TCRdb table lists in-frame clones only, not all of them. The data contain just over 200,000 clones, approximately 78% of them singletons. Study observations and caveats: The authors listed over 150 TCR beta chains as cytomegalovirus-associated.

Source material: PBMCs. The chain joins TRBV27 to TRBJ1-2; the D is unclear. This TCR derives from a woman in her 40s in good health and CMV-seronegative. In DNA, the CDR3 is TGTGCCAGCAGCCGAGACGGACCCGGCGGGGGCTACACCTTC. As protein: CASSRDGPGGGYTF.